The 12 T cell receptor beta chains below were found in one sample sequenced in a study of identical twins. Via MiXCR, TCRdb re-called the 5' RACE reads, giving one row per CDR3 protein. The table includes around 250,000 distinct CDR3 sequences, approximately 8.6% detected once. These data are also associated with another study on yellow fever vaccine responses in identical twins.

Sequencing was carried out using CD8+ T cells sorted from blood. These receptors came from a young woman in good health.

This clonotype has a single count. The rearrangement uses TRBV2 and TRBJ2-7, with TRBD2 identical over 11 bases. This CDR3 spans 16 amino acids. Germline loops: CDR1 SNHLY, CDR2 FYNNEI. Germline trimming cut 2 bases from V and 5 bases from J; bases unmatched to any gene: 8. The CDR3 here is CASSESLLAGEHEQYF. CDR3 sequence (DNA): TGTGCCAGCAGTGAAAGTTTACTAGCGGGAGAGCACGAGCAGTACTTC.

This clonotype was seen more than once but under ten times. This chain uses TRBV28 with TRBJ2-7; possibly TRBD2 for D (7 bases). Germline CDR1 reads MDHEN; CDR2 reads SYDVKM. The CDR3 is 14 amino acids. V was shortened by 0 bases and J by 7 bases, with 13 bases between the two germline ends. The CDR3 sequence is CASSLWGGGSEQYF. For the CDR3, the DNA is TGTGCCAGCAGTTTATGGGGGGGGGGCTCTGAGCAGTACTTC.

This clonotype was found a few times. The gene calls are TRBV19 and TRBJ2-1, with D possibly being TRBD2 (6 bases). Trimming shortened V by 1 base and J by 3 bases, and 13 bases separated the two germline ends. The CDR3 has 16 residues. Germline loops: CDR1 LNHDA, CDR2 SQIVND (reference sequence). Here the CDR3 DNA reads TGTGCCAGTAGTATAGCGGGAGAGTTATTCTACAATGAGCAGTTCTTC. Amino acids: CASSIAGELFYNEQFF.

This clonotype turned up a few times. The V and J genes are TRBV7-9 and TRBJ2-7, with D unclear. The germline gives CDR1 SEHNR, CDR2 FQNEAQ (reference sequence). Trimming pared 8 bases from V and 2 bases from J, leaving 16 bases between. The CDR3 has 14 residues. CDR3 bases: TGTGCCAGCGCAATAGGGCAGGCACCCTACGAGCAGTACTTC. The encoded protein is CASAIGQAPYEQYF.

To note about this clonotype: The junction and the germline gene differ at one end; a read error may be behind it. The chain employs TRBV3-1 and TRBJ2-7; TRBD2 might be the D (5 bases). The CDR3 contains 15 residues. CDR1 LGHDT and CDR2 YNNKEL come from the germline V gene (reference sequence). The CDR3: CTSSQEGSVTYEQYF. CDR3 nucleotide sequence: TGTACCAGCAGCCAAGAGGGTTCGGTTACCTACGAGCAGTACTTC.

This clonotype was picked up a small number of times. The V and J genes are TRBV29-1 and TRBJ2-7, with unresolved D. Germline-derived CDR1 and CDR2 are SQVTM and ANQGSEA. V was clipped by 6 bases and J by 6 bases, with 15 bases between them. The CDR3 sequence is 12 residues long. CDR3 nucleotides: TGCAGCGTCGTACATTCGACGAGCGAGCAGTACTTC. Protein sequence: CSVVHSTSEQYF.

This clonotype has a handful of counts. The chain couples TRBV7-3 to TRBJ1-6; D unresolved. This CDR3 has 14 amino acids. The germline V and J ends were trimmed by 2 bases and 7 bases, with 9 bases remaining between them. CDR1 is SGHTA, CDR2 FQGTGA, per germline. The CDR3 DNA sequence: TGTGCCAGCAGCTTATCGCTCCGGAATTCACCCCTCCACTTT. Translated, it gives CASSLSLRNSPLHF. Complete variable domain (other parts from reference TRBV7-3 and TRBJ1-6): GAGVSQTPSNKVTEKGKYVELRCDPISGHTALYWYRQSLGQGPEFLIYFQGTGAADDSGLPNDRFFAVRPEGSVSTLKIQRTERGDSAVYLCASSLSLRNSPLHFGNGTRLTVT.

This clonotype appeared many times. The rearrangement joins TRBV29-1 to TRBJ2-7; 9 bases are a match to TRBD1. The CDR3 loop spans 13 amino acids. Germline V gene sequence: CDR1 SQVTM, CDR2 ANQGSEA. J gave up 5 bases and V 1 base, and 3 bases lay outside the gene matches. The CDR3 here is CSVEGQGVHEQYF. DNA for the CDR3: TGCAGCGTTGAAGGACAGGGGGTCCACGAGCAGTACTTC.

The chain couples TRBV27 to TRBJ2-4; tentative D call: TRBD2 (6 bases). Looked up from germline, CDR1 is MNHEY and CDR2 is SMNVEV (reference sequence). The CDR3 length is 13 residues. V lost 7 bases, J lost 7 bases, and 14 bases lay in between. The CDR3 sequence is CASTFRGSNIQYF. CDR3 coding DNA: TGTGCCAGCACCTTTCGGGGGAGTAACATTCAGTACTTC.

This clonotype was found a few times. V is TRBV20-1 and J is TRBJ2-1, with 8 bases matching TRBD2. After removal of 5 bases from V and 7 bases from J, the junction contained 16 bases not matched to a gene. CDR3 length equals 16 residues. Per germline, CDR1 DFQATT and CDR2 SNEGSKA (reference sequence). The CDR3 DNA sequence: TGCAGTGCTTTCATTATAGCGGGGATTACATCGAATGAGCAGTTCTTC. It specifies CSAFIIAGITSNEQFF.

This clonotype was seen only a few times. J is TRBJ2-2 and V is TRBV11-1; D is unresolved. The CDR3 consists of 20 residues. V was cut by 2 bases and J by 0 bases, with 22 bases left in between. The V gene's germline CDR1 is SGHAT and CDR2 FQDESV (reference sequence). The CDR3: CASSLNVVGWEGSNTGELFF. The CDR3 nucleotides read TGTGCCAGCAGCTTAAATGTGGTGGGTTGGGAAGGATCGAACACCGGGGAGCTGTTTTTT.

This clonotype was seen more than once but under ten times. The J gene is TRBJ2-3, the V gene TRBV6-2 or TRBV6-3; D not resolved. Trimming took 1 base from V and 2 from J, leaving 10 bases between them. CDR3 size: 15 residues. The germline V gene has CDR1 MNHEY and CDR2 SVGEGT. This CDR3 reads CASSYFGASTDTQYF. In DNA, the CDR3 is TGTGCCAGCAGTTACTTCGGCGCATCCACAGATACGCAGTATTTT.